The clone carrying this T cell receptor beta chain has only a few counts. These data come from a study of blood T cell repertoires in COVID-19. Study in general: Both acute and convalescent COVID-19 samples were obtained from the United States, Italy and Spain. Sample material is recorded as cDNA or gDNA derived from T cells, B-cell-depleted T cells, or PBMCs.

Participants were aged about 18 to 100 years from approximately 23 US areas. Sequencing was performed with immunoSEQ multiplex PCR; in TCRdb, only in-frame clones are kept and a portion is missing. The sample records about 200,000 clones, around 86% being singletons. The trim removed 1 base at V and 6 bases at J, leaving 4 bases unmatched. Germline CDR1 is SGHTA and CDR2 is FQGTGA. The CDR3 contains 17 residues. The rearrangement links TRBV7-3 to TRBJ2-2; 14 bases agree with TRBD2. The receptor's source is a man aged 40-55 years with acute COVID-19. Sequencing used PBMCs or T cells enriched from blood (not recorded which). The CDR3 sequence is CASSLSGTSGSSGELFF. The CDR3 DNA is TGTGCCAGCAGCTTAAGCGGGACTAGCGGGAGCTCCGGGGAGCTGTTTTTT.